One T cell receptor beta chain is described in this entry. In the original processing: Amplification of reference gene primers was used by the study to estimate nucleated cell counts. Here immunoSEQ multiplex PCR was the method, and the copy in TCRdb shows in-frame clones only, minus some. D and trimming were read from the DNA, whereas the V and J calls and clone size are those reported in that table. The table includes 120,000 or so clones, about 86% detected once. These data are taken from a study of blood T cell repertoires in COVID-19. For the study at large: The United States, Italy and Spain provided the acute and convalescent COVID-19 samples. PBMCs, B-cell-depleted T cells, or T cells provided the cDNA or gDNA that made up the material.

Trimming left V 7 bases short and J 2 bases short, with 10 bases between. The length of the CDR3 is 13 residues. The source of this sequence is a man older than 75 with active or convalescent COVID-19. Sequencing was done on a sample of peripheral blood. The chain couples TRBV12-3 or TRBV12-4 to TRBJ2-3; D perhaps matches TRBD1 (6 bases). CDR3 loop: CASMGHTTDTQYF. The CDR3, as DNA: TGTGCCAGCATGGGACACACCACAGATACGCAGTATTTT.